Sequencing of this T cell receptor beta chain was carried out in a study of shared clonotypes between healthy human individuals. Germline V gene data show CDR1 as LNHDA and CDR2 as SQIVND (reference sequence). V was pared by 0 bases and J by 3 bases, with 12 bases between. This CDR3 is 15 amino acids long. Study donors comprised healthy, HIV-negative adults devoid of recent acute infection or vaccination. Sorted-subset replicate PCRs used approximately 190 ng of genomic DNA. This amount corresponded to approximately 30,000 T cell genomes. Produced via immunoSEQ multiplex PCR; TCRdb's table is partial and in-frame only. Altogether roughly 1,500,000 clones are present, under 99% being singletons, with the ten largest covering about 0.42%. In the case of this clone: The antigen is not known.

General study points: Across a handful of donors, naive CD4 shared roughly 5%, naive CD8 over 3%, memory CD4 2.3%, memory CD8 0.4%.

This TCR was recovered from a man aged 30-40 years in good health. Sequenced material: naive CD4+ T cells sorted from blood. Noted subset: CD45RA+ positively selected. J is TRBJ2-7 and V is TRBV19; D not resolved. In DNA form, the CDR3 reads TGTGCCAGTAGTATAGAGGCGTCACCCAACTACGAGCAGTACTTC. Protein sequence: CASSIEASPNYEQYF.